The 18 T cell receptor beta chains below all came from one sample that was sequenced in a study of cytomegalovirus exposure and HLA in healthy donors. It was with 60 Vbeta and 13 Jbeta primers that the PCR ran. Generated by immunoSEQ multiplex PCR, the TCRdb table keeps only in-frame clones and is missing some. The data contain about 160,000 clones, over 75% of them singletons. Sequencing was carried out using PBMCs. The receptors were sampled from a man in his forties in good health and CMV-seronegative.

The chain links TRBV25-1 to TRBJ2-1; D is undetermined. There are 14 residues in the CDR3. CDR1 is MGHDK, CDR2 SYGVNS, per germline. Trimming shortened V by 1 base and J by 7 bases, and 11 bases separated the two germline ends. CDR3 nucleotide sequence: TGTGCCAGCAGTGAATTTGAGAAGACTAATGAGCAGTTCTTC. Its protein is CASSEFEKTNEQFF.

This clone was detected only a few times. The gene calls are TRBV18 and TRBJ2-1; 9 positions match TRBD2. The CDR3 runs to 15 residues. V trimming: 0 bases; J trimming: 10 bases; junction bases outside the gene matches: 7. CDR1 KGHSH and CDR2 LQKENI come from the germline V gene. CDR3 coding DNA: TGTGCCAGCTCACCACCGTTAGCGGGGGCCACCGAGCAGTTCTTC. Its translation: CASSPPLAGATEQFF. Combining the CDR3 with reference TRBV18 and TRBJ2-1 gives the whole variable domain NAGVMQNPRHLVRRRGQEARLRCSPMKGHSHVYWYRQLPEEGLKFMVYLQKENIIDESGMPKERFSAEFPKEGPSILRIQQVVRGDSAAYFCASSPPLAGATEQFFGPGTRLTVL.

This chain uses TRBV19 with TRBJ2-7; 9 nucleotides line up with TRBD1. CDR1 LNHDA and CDR2 SQIVND come from the germline V gene (reference sequence). The CDR3 is 14 amino acids. Germline trimming cut 5 bases from V and 3 bases from J; bases unmatched to any gene: 5. CDR3 DNA: TGTGCCAGTAGTGTGGACAGGGGTAGCTACGAGCAGTACTTC. Amino acid sequence: CASSVDRGSYEQYF.

This chain uses TRBV2 with TRBJ2-6; 10 bases line up with TRBD1. This CDR3 contains 16 residues. With 7 bases clipped from V and 0 bases from J, the junction kept 3 bases outside the gene matches. In germline, CDR1 is SNHLY, CDR2 FYNNEI. The CDR3 nucleotides read TGTGCCAGCACAAGGACAGGGGGCTCTGGGGCCAACGTCCTGACTTTC. Translated, it gives CASTRTGGSGANVLTF.

The chain is built from TRBV10-2 and TRBJ1-4; D is unclear. Germline assignment: CDR1 WSHSY and CDR2 SAAADI. V shed 7 bases and J shed 3 bases, with 3 bases lying between them. This CDR3 is built from 11 residues. The CDR3 loop reads CASTSNEKLFF. Written as DNA, the CDR3 is TGCGCCAGCACCTCTAATGAAAAACTGTTTTTT.

V gene TRBV6-5 combines with J gene TRBJ1-1, with D tentatively TRBD1 (6 bases). The V end lost 6 bases, the J end lost 8 bases, and 19 bases lay between the germline ends. This CDR3 is built from 14 residues. CDR1 is MNHEY, CDR2 SVGAGI, per germline. CDR3 sequence: CASSRSGGAGEAFF. As DNA, the CDR3 is TGTGCCAGCAGCCGATCGGGGGGGGCCGGAGAAGCTTTCTTT.

The chain joins TRBV19 to TRBJ1-5; a possible D gene is TRBD1 (6 bases). Germline lookup yields CDR1 LNHDA and CDR2 SQIVND (reference sequence). The CDR3 has 14 residues. Between the trimmed V and J ends, which lost 6 bases and 6 bases, there was a span of 15 bases. CDR3 sequence: CASSSSGGGQPQHF. CDR3 coding DNA: TGTGCCAGTAGCTCAAGCGGGGGCGGTCAGCCCCAGCATTTT. The full variable domain, with the rest looked up from reference TRBV19 and TRBJ1-5, is DGGITQSPKYLFRKEGQNVTLSCEQNLNHDAMYWYRQDPGQGLRLIYYSQIVNDFQKGDIAEGYSVSREKKESFPLTVTSAQKNPTAFYLCASSSSGGGQPQHFGDGTRLSIL.

The genes are TRBV28 and TRBJ1-5; possibly TRBD1 for D (5 bases). The germline V and J ends were trimmed by 2 bases and 4 bases, with 12 bases remaining between them. The V gene's germline CDR1 is MDHEN and CDR2 SYDVKM. This CDR3 has 15 amino acids. CDR3 amino acids: CASSLRGMKNQPQHF. The CDR3 DNA reads TGTGCCAGCAGTTTACGGGGGATGAAAAATCAGCCCCAGCATTTT.

The chain employs TRBV7-2 and TRBJ1-1; perhaps TRBD1 as D (6 bases). This CDR3 is 13 amino acids long. Germline V gene sequence: CDR1 SGHTA, CDR2 FQGNSA. Trimming removed 5 bases from V and 4 bases from J, with 11 bases in between. CDR3 nucleotide sequence: TGTGCCAGCAGCCGTCAACAGGGCACTGAAGCTTTCTTT. The encoded protein is CASSRQQGTEAFF.

This clone was observed a handful of times. V is TRBV5-4 and J is TRBJ1-4, with a tentative D call TRBD1 (6 bases). Germline lookup yields CDR1 SGHNT and CDR2 YYREEE (reference sequence). The CDR3 totals 16 residues. V dropped 0 bases and J dropped 2 bases, with 11 bases sitting between them. This chain's CDR3 is CASSLETGRTNEKLFF. CDR3 bases: TGTGCCAGCAGCTTGGAAACAGGGCGCACTAATGAAAAACTGTTTTTT.

The J gene is TRBJ2-5, the V gene TRBV27; D perhaps matches TRBD2 (7 bases). V was clipped by 5 bases and J by 2 bases, with 21 bases between them. The CDR3 consists of 17 residues. Germline V gene sequence: CDR1 MNHEY, CDR2 SMNVEV (reference sequence). The CDR3 loop reads CASSPKGGEGIQETQYF. The CDR3 nucleotides are TGTGCCAGCAGTCCCAAGGGGGGGGAAGGAATTCAAGAGACCCAGTACTTC.

This clone has a single count. The rearrangement joins TRBV29-1 to TRBJ2-3; 10 nucleotides agree with TRBD1. CDR1 is SQVTM, CDR2 ANQGSEA, per germline. CDR3 length: 14 amino acids. V lost 6 bases and J lost 4; bases outside the gene matches: 7. CDR3 region: CSVGDRGAADTQYF. In nucleotides, the CDR3 is TGCAGCGTAGGGGACAGGGGCGCCGCAGATACGCAGTATTTT.

The V call is TRBV7-9, the J call TRBJ2-1; D uncertain. CDR3 size: 14 residues. Germline CDR1 SEHNR, CDR2 FQNEAQ (reference sequence). Between the trimmed V and J ends, which lost 5 bases and 9 bases, there was a span of 17 bases. CDR3 protein: CASSPMGATSEQFF. Written as DNA, the CDR3 is TGTGCCAGCAGCCCAATGGGCGCGACCAGTGAGCAGTTCTTC.

The V call is TRBV10-3, the J call TRBJ1-1; possible D gene TRBD1, 5 bases. The CDR3 length is 12 residues. The V end was cut by 6 bases, the J end by 6 bases, with 11 bases between. CDR1 and CDR2 (germline): ENHRY, SYGVKD. The DNA of the CDR3 is TGTGCCATCAGGGGGCGGGGGGCTGAAGCTTTCTTT. Residues: CAIRGRGAEAFF.

This chain connects TRBV4-1 to TRBJ2-2; 7 nucleotides line up with TRBD2. Germline lookup yields CDR1 MGHRA and CDR2 YSYEKL. CDR3 length: 16 amino acids. V shed 0 bases, J shed 3 bases, and the junction held 4 bases outside the gene matches. CDR3 protein: CASSQDLGGYTGELFF. CDR3 in DNA: TGCGCCAGCAGCCAAGATCTGGGGGGGTACACCGGGGAGCTGTTTTTT.

The chain employs TRBV18 and TRBJ2-2, with D perhaps TRBD1 (5 bases). The CDR3 covers 14 residues. CDR1 is KGHSH and CDR2 is LQKENI in the germline V gene. Trimming stripped 5 bases from V and 5 bases from J, with 12 bases between. The CDR3 DNA follows: TGTGCCAGCTCAATTATGGACACTACCGGGGAGCTGTTTTTT. Encoded protein: CASSIMDTTGELFF.

This clone has just one count. The V gene is TRBV7-3, the J gene TRBJ2-1; D uncertain. The CDR3 covers 13 residues. Germline CDR1 reads SGHTA; CDR2 reads FQGTGA. The V end lost 3 bases, the J end lost 3 bases, and 6 bases lay between the germline ends. The chain's CDR3 is CASSFSGYNEQFF. The CDR3 region has the DNA TGTGCCAGCAGCTTCTCGGGCTACAATGAGCAGTTCTTC.

This clone appeared a few times. The rearrangement links TRBV28 to TRBJ1-1; TRBD1 agrees at 9 bases. CDR3 length equals 17 residues. V shed 4 bases and J 5 bases; nucleotides not matched to a gene: 14. Germline V lookup: CDR1 MDHEN, CDR2 SYDVKM. The CDR3 DNA follows: TGTGCCAGCAGTTCTCCGGACAGGGGAGGGCGTAGGACTGAAGCTTTCTTT. Its translation: CASSSPDRGGRRTEAFF. The complete variable domain, with remaining parts taken from reference TRBV28 and TRBJ1-1, reads DVKVTQSSRYLVKRTGEKVFLECVQDMDHENMFWYRQDPGLGLRLIYFSYDVKMKEKGDIPEGYSVSREKKERFSLILESASTNQTSMYLCASSSPDRGGRRTEAFFGQGTRLTVV.